This TCR beta chain comes out of a study of persistence of HIV-infected CD4 T cells. Lysates of CMV-infected fibroblasts at around 9.1 ug/mL stimulated these cells. Memory cells lacking CD40L and CD69 with high CD45RO were sorted. Undetectable plasma HIV-1 RNA below 50 copies/mL lasted at least 4 years. Before stimulation, PBMCs underwent CD8+ T cell depletion. As for this clone: Its antigen remains unidentified.

This was the immunoSEQ version 4 assay in survey mode. Assay: immunoSEQ multiplex PCR; the TCRdb copy retains only in-frame clones and omits some. Of tens of thousands of clones listed, roughly 78% were seen once; the top ten hold over 0.8%. Here the sequenced sample was CD4+ T cells sorted from PBMCs after roughly 20-hour stimulation, taken from a patient who received antiretroviral therapy. The TCR originated in an adult woman with HIV who was CMV-seropositive.

CDR3 sequence reads: CASSEQGFNEQFF. The CDR3 DNA reads TGTGCCAGCAGTGAACAGGGGTTCAATGAGCAGTTCTTC. The chain has TRBV2 and TRBJ2-1; TRBD1 might be the D (6 bases). V dropped 2 bases and J dropped 6 bases, with 8 bases sitting between them. Per germline, CDR1 SNHLY and CDR2 FYNNEI. The CDR3 contains 13 residues. Looking up the rest from reference TRBV2 and TRBJ2-1 gives the full variable domain: EPEVTQTPSHQVTQMGQEVILRCVPISNHLYFYWYRQILGQKVEFLVSFYNNEISEKSEIFDDQFSVERPDGSNFTLKIRSTKLEDSAMYFCASSEQGFNEQFFGPGTRLTVL.